Sequencing of this T cell receptor beta chain was carried out in a study of shared clonotypes between healthy human individuals. Germline lookup yields CDR1 SGHKS and CDR2 YYEKEE (reference sequence). This CDR3 contains 15 residues. V was shortened by 4 bases and J by 12 bases, with 25 bases between the two germline ends. Some clones are missing from TCRdb's copy, which holds only in-frame ones; the method was immunoSEQ multiplex PCR. Of some 2,500,000 clones listed, approximately 93% are singletons. The sequenced material came from naive CD4+ T cells from PBMCs. The subset: CD45RA+ positively selected. The V and J genes are TRBV5-5 and TRBJ1-1; tentative D call: TRBD1 (6 bases). This TCR was sampled from a man younger than 30 in good health. Some clones in this sample may be carry-over from other donors' samples. The CDR3 DNA reads TGTGCCAGCAGCCCGGACGATGCCAGGGGCATTGGGCCTTTCTTT. Its protein product is CASSPDDARGIGPFF.